The clone carrying this T cell receptor (beta chain) has only a few counts. Its antigen is not identified. The CDR3 contains 15 residues. Trimming pared 2 bases from V and 0 bases from J, leaving 10 bases between. Germline V CDR1 and CDR2: SGHNT, YYREEE (reference sequence). One entry per CDR3 protein, called by TCRdb with MiXCR from the RACE reads. The table lists roughly 150,000 distinct CDR3 sequences, 12% of them singletons. The sample originates from a study of human T cells and chemical hapten exposure. Study-wide results and limits: With alopecia, donors may have immune responses unlike healthy people's.

As for time point: patch test 2, 6 weeks after DPC sensitization. Sample treatment: therapeutic diphenylcyclopropenone sensitization with weekly scalp DPC. The sequence was collected from a woman aged 50 to 60 with alopecia areata. Some clones in this sample may be carry-over from other donors' samples. The sequencing used whole blood, collected in connection with sensitization to the hapten diphenylcyclopropenone (DPC). The chain links TRBV5-4 to TRBJ2-3, with D maybe TRBD2 (5 bases). The CDR3 nucleotides are TGTGCCAGCAGCTTAAACGGCGGGAGCACAGATACGCAGTATTTT. It specifies CASSLNGGSTDTQYF.